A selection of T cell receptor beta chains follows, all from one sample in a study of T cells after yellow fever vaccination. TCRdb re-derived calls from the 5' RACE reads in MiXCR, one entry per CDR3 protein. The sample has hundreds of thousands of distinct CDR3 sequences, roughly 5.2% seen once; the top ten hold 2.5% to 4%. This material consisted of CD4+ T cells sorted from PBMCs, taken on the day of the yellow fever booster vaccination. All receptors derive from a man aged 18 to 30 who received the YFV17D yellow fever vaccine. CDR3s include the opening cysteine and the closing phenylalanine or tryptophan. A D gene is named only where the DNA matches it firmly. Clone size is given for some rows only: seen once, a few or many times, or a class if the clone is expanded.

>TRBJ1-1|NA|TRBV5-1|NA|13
CASSLWDVTEAFF
TGCGCCAGCAGCTTGTGGGACGTAACTGAAGCTTTCTTT
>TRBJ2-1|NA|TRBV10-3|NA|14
CAISEEVGSGGRFF
TGTGCCATCAGTGAGGAAGTAGGGTCAGGGGGGCGGTTCTTC
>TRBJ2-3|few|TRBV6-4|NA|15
CASSDGGWGTDTQYF
TGTGCCAGCAGTGACGGCGGGTGGGGCACAGATACGCAGTATTTT
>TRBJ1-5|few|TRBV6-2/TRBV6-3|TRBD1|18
CASRQDKTGLVVNQPQHF
TGTGCCAGCAGGCAAGATAAGACAGGGTTGGTAGTTAATCAGCCCCAGCATTTT
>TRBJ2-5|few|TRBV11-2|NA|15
CASRSKANPQETQYF
TGTGCCAGCAGATCAAAGGCTAACCCCCAAGAGACCCAGTACTTC
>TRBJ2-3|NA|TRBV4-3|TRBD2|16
CASSQETSGGLDTQYF
TGCGCCAGCAGCCAAGAAACTAGCGGGGGATTGGATACGCAGTATTTT
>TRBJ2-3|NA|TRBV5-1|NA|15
CASSIDLVGTDTQYF
TGCGCCAGCAGCATCGATTTAGTTGGCACAGATACGCAGTATTTT
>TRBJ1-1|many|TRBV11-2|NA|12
CASWRVNTEAFF
TGTGCCAGCTGGCGGGTGAACACTGAAGCTTTCTTT
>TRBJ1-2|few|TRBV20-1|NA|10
CSASNYGYTF
TGCAGTGCTAGTAACTATGGCTACACCTTC
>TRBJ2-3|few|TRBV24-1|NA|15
CATSDSGIGTDTQYF
TGTGCCACCAGTGATTCAGGGATCGGGACAGATACGCAGTATTTT
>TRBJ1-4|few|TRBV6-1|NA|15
CASREAAATNEKLFF
TGTGCCAGCAGAGAAGCGGCAGCAACTAATGAAAAACTGTTTTTT
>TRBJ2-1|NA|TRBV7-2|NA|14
CASSRNRGHNEQFF
TGTGCCAGCAGCCGGAACCGGGGCCACAATGAGCAGTTCTTC
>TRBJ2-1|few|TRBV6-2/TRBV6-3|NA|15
CASYTTRGRYNEQFF
TGTGCCAGCTACACAACTAGGGGGAGGTACAATGAGCAGTTCTTC
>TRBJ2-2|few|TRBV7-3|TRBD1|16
CASSSSPRGRDGELFF
TGTGCCAGCAGCTCCAGCCCCAGGGGGCGGGACGGGGAGCTGTTTTTT
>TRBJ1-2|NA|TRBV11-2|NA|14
CASSLVGQRYGYTF
TGTGCCAGCAGCTTAGTAGGGCAGAGATATGGCTACACCTTC
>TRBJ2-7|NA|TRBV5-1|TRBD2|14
CASSELAGGYEEYF
TGCGCCAGCAGCGAACTAGCGGGGGGTTACGAGGAGTACTTC
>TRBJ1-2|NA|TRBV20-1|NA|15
CSARGHLGRQSGYTF
TGCAGTGCTAGAGGGCACCTTGGACGGCAGAGTGGCTACACCTTC
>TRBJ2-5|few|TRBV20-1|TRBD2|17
CSARDLGRGGPQETQYF
TGCAGTGCTAGAGATCTAGGGCGGGGGGGCCCCCAAGAGACCCAGTACTTC
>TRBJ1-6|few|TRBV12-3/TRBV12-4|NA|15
CASRQFGGMNSPLHF
TGTGCCAGCAGACAATTCGGAGGGATGAATTCACCCCTCCACTTT
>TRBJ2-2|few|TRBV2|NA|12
CASRDGEGELFF
TGTGCCAGCAGAGACGGGGAAGGGGAGCTGTTTTTT
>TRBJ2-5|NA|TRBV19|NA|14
CASSRTARQETQYF
TGTGCCAGTAGTAGGACAGCCCGGCAAGAGACCCAGTACTTC
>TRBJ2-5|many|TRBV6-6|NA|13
CASGGDRQETQYF
TGTGCCAGCGGGGGCGACCGCCAAGAGACCCAGTACTTC
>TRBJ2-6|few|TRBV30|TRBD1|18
CAWSTTSRGRAGANVLTF
TGTGCCTGGAGTACTACGTCCAGGGGGCGCGCTGGGGCCAACGTCCTGACTTTC
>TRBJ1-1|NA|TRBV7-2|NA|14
CASSSRVRTTEAFF
TGTGCCAGCAGCTCCAGGGTCAGAACTACTGAAGCTTTCTTT
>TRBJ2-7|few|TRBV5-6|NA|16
CASSSLGAGTSYEQYF
TGTGCCAGCAGCTCGCTCGGGGCAGGGACTTCCTACGAGCAGTACTTC
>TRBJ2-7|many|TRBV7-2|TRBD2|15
CASSSRTSGAYEQYF
TGTGCCAGCAGCTCCCGGACTAGCGGGGCCTACGAGCAGTACTTC
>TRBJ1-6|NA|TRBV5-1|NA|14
CASSLVPGLGPLHF
TGCGCCAGCAGCTTGGTGCCAGGATTGGGGCCCCTCCACTTT
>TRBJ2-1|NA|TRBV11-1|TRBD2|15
CASETGTSWGNEQFF
TGTGCCAGCGAAACCGGGACTAGTTGGGGCAATGAGCAGTTCTTC
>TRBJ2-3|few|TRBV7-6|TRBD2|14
CASSPGTSGGWSYF
TGTGCCAGCAGCCCCGGGACTAGCGGGGGATGGTCGTATTTT
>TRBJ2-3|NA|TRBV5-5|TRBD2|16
CASSPWRGGPTDTQYF
TGTGCCAGCAGCCCATGGCGCGGGGGACCCACAGATACGCAGTATTTT
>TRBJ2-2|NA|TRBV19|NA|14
CASSIRTTTGELFF
TGTGCCAGTAGTATCCGGACAACCACCGGGGAGCTGTTTTTT
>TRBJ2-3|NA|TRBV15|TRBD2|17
CATSRDGSGGYTDTQYF
TGTGCCACCAGCAGAGATGGAAGCGGGGGATACACAGATACGCAGTATTTT
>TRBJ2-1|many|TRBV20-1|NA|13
CSARDPPQGEQFF
TGCAGTGCTAGAGACCCCCCCCAGGGTGAGCAGTTCTTC
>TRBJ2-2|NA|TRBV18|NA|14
CASSPPLDTGELFF
TGTGCCAGCTCACCGCCCCTGGACACCGGGGAGCTGTTTTTT
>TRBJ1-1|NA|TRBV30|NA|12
CAWRVNRAEAFF
TGTGCCTGGAGGGTGAACAGGGCTGAAGCTTTCTTT
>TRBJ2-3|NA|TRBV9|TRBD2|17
CASSVGTSGGSTDTQYF
TGTGCCAGCAGCGTAGGGACTAGCGGGGGAAGCACAGATACGCAGTATTTT
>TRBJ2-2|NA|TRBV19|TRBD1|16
CASSTNRGSNTGELFF
TGTGCCAGTAGTACAAACAGGGGTTCGAACACCGGGGAGCTGTTTTTT
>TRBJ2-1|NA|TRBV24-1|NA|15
CATSDSGLFANEQFF
TGTGCCACCAGTGATTCCGGACTTTTCGCCAATGAGCAGTTCTTC
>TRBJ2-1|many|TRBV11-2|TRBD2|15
CASSLALAGYNEQFF
TGTGCCAGCAGCTTAGCCCTAGCGGGGTACAATGAGCAGTTCTTC
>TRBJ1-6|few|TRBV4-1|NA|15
CASSQPQGVNSPLHF
TGCGCCAGCAGCCAACCCCAGGGAGTGAATTCACCCCTCCACTTT
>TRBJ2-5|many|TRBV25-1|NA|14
CASSEAQAYGTQYF
TGTGCCAGCAGTGAAGCGCAGGCCTACGGAACCCAGTACTTC
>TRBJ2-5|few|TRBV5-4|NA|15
CASSSADPLQETQYF
TGTGCCAGCAGCTCAGCCGACCCGCTACAAGAGACCCAGTACTTC
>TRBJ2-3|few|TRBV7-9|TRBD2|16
CASSLFSGGRGDTQYF
TGTGCCAGCAGCTTATTTAGCGGGGGCCGGGGAGATACGCAGTATTTT
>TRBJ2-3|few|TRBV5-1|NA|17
CASSLGGAGRRTDTQYF
TGCGCCAGCAGCTTGGGGGGGGCCGGACGGAGGACAGATACGCAGTATTTT
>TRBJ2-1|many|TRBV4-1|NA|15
CASSHPGARSNEQFF
TGCGCCAGCAGCCACCCCGGGGCCCGCTCCAATGAGCAGTTCTTC
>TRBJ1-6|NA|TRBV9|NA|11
CASSVVKWSHF
TGTGCCAGCAGCGTAGTGAAGTGGTCCCACTTT
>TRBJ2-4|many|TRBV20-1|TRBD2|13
CSARAGGRDIQYF
TGCAGTGCTAGAGCGGGGGGGCGTGACATTCAGTACTTC
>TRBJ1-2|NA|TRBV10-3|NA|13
CAISERPPYGYTF
TGTGCCATCAGTGAGCGGCCTCCCTATGGCTACACCTTC
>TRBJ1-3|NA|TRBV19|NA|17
CASSVSRDRNSGNTIYF
TGTGCCAGTAGCGTTTCCCGGGACCGAAACTCTGGAAACACCATATATTTT
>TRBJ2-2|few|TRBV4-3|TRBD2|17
CASSPRVAGDYTGELFF
TGCGCCAGCAGCCCCCGGGTGGCGGGGGACTACACCGGGGAGCTGTTTTTT
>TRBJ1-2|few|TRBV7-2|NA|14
CASSQASANYGYTF
TGTGCCAGCAGCCAGGCGTCGGCTAACTATGGCTACACCTTC
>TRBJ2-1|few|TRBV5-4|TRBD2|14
CASTLSGGANEQFF
TGTGCCAGCACCCTTAGCGGGGGGGCTAATGAGCAGTTCTTC